Below are 8 T cell receptor beta chains sequenced from a single sample in a study of blood T cells in healthy people across ages. A second about 6 to 11 cycle PCR used barcoded and J-beta primers. TCRdb itself ran the 5' RACE reads through MiXCR, one entry per CDR3 protein. The sample yields roughly 860,000 distinct CDR3 sequences, under 80% seen once. The sequencing input was blood. The receptor source for this set is a man aged 25-45 years in good health.

This sequence joins TRBV28 and TRBJ2-5, with 8 bases matching TRBD1. Judging by the DNA end, TRBJ2-7 fits better; the J call may be wrong. CDR3 length equals 15 residues. Germline values: CDR1 MDHEN, CDR2 SYDVKM. The CDR3 region is CASRRRDRTLYEQYF. In nucleotides, the CDR3 is TGTGCCAGCAGACGCCGGGACAGGACCCTCTACGAGCAGTACTTC.

The chain joins TRBV11-2 to TRBJ2-5, with D possibly matching TRBD1 (5 bases). The germline gives CDR1 SGHAT, CDR2 FQNNGV. This CDR3 has 16 amino acids. The germline V and J ends were trimmed by 4 bases and 1 base, with 16 bases remaining between them. The CDR3 loop reads CASSSGQMPSQETQYF. The CDR3 DNA is TGTGCCAGCAGCTCCGGACAAATGCCTTCCCAAGAGACCCAGTACTTC. The full variable domain, completed using reference TRBV11-2 and TRBJ2-5, is EAGVAQSPRYKIIEKRQSVAFWCNPISGHATLYWYQQILGQGPKLLIQFQNNGVVDDSQLPKDRFSAERLKGVDSTLKIQPAKLEDSAVYLCASSSGQMPSQETQYFGPGTRLLVL.

With respect to this clonotype: Relative to the germline gene, one junction end is altered; a read error may explain this. The gene calls are TRBV6-2 or TRBV6-3 and TRBJ2-3; no clear D. Germline lookup yields CDR1 MNHEY and CDR2 SVGEGT. This CDR3 spans 16 amino acids. CDR3 coding DNA: TGTGCCGGCAGTTATTGGGTCTCCGACCGCACAGATACGCAGTATTTT. Residues: CAGSYWVSDRTDTQYF.

Remarks on this clonotype: A junction end diverges from the germline sequence, so it may reflect a read error. This chain uses TRBV9 with TRBJ2-1; 10 nucleotides line up with TRBD1. This CDR3 has 17 amino acids. Germline V CDR1 and CDR2: SGDLS, YYNGEE. The CDR3 DNA sequence: TGTGCCAGCAGCCCCCGGGACAGGGGTCCGACCTACGATGAGCAGTTCTTC. Protein product: CASSPRDRGPTYDEQFF.

The chain recombines TRBV5-1 with TRBJ2-3, with D unclear. There are 14 residues in the CDR3. Trimming left V 4 bases short and J 0 bases short, with 9 bases between. The germline V gene has CDR1 SGHRS and CDR2 YFSETQ. CDR3 protein: CASSPTASTDTQYF. The CDR3 DNA sequence: TGCGCCAGCAGCCCGACCGCCAGCACAGATACGCAGTATTTT.

V gene TRBV12-3 or TRBV12-4 combines with J gene TRBJ1-2; D gene unclear. The length of the CDR3 is 13 residues. Trimming cost V 6 bases and J 7 bases, with 15 bases left between them. CDR3 residues: CASRTETSRGYTF. CDR3 bases: TGTGCCAGCAGGACGGAAACGTCCCGTGGCTACACCTTC.

CDR3 bases: TGCAGTGCTAGAGATTTTCGTCAGGGCAGTATAACTAATGAAAAACTGTTTTTT. This translates into CSARDFRQGSITNEKLFF. The rearrangement links TRBV20-1 to TRBJ1-4; D possibly corresponds to TRBD1 (5 bases). CDR3 length: 18 residues. Germline V CDR1 and CDR2: DFQATT, SNEGSKA (reference sequence). Deletions cut 0 bases from V and 1 base from J, with 18 bases between.

This clonotype has more than one count but fewer than ten. The chain carries TRBV5-1 and TRBJ2-1; tentatively, D is TRBD1 (5 bases). Germline V gene sequence: CDR1 SGHRS, CDR2 YFSETQ. The CDR3 loop spans 14 amino acids. With 6 bases removed from V and 7 bases from J, the gap between germline ends came to 17 bases. Here the CDR3 reads CASTLGRAGNEQFF. As DNA, the CDR3 is TGCGCCAGCACATTGGGCAGGGCTGGGAATGAGCAGTTCTTC. The variable domain in full, with the rest retrieved from reference TRBV5-1 and TRBJ2-1, is KAGVTQTPRYLIKTRGQQVTLSCSPISGHRSVSWYQQTPGQGLQFLFEYFSETQRNKGNFPGRFSGRQFSNSRSEMNVSTLELGDSALYLCASTLGRAGNEQFFGPGTRLTVL.